The 4 T cell receptor beta chains in this list originate from one sample, sequenced in a study of long-term antiretroviral therapy in people with HIV. The assay, immunoSEQ v3.0, was run at survey level. Sequencing used immunoSEQ multiplex PCR; TCRdb keeps in-frame clones, though not all of them. The sample has 20,000 to 30,000 clones, about 84% seen once. The input for sequencing was unsorted PBMCs, taken 4.8 to 5 years after starting antiretroviral therapy. These receptors came from a middle-aged man with HIV.

The chain recombines TRBV10-3 with TRBJ2-6, with D tentatively TRBD1 (6 bases). This CDR3 comprises 13 residues. Trimming took off 2 bases at V and 8 bases at J, with 7 bases between the two ends. The germline V gene encodes CDR1 ENHRY and CDR2 SYGVKD. CDR3 amino acids: CAISETGTNVLTF. As DNA, the CDR3 is TGTGCCATCAGTGAGACAGGGACCAACGTCCTGACTTTC.

This clone was detected a few times. This rearrangement joins TRBV19 to TRBJ2-2; no clear D gene. V lost 0 bases, J lost 6 bases, and 8 bases lay in between. The CDR3 length is 14 residues. Germline CDR1 LNHDA, CDR2 SQIVND (reference sequence). CDR3 loop: CASSIDTVAGELFF. CDR3 DNA sequence: TGTGCCAGTAGTATAGATACAGTGGCCGGGGAGCTGTTTTTT.

This sequence joins TRBV6-6 and TRBJ2-7; 9 positions match TRBD2. V shed 2 bases and J 7 bases; nucleotides not matched to a gene: 9. The CDR3 sequence is 15 residues long. Germline values: CDR1 MNHNY, CDR2 SVGAGI (reference sequence). The CDR3 reads CASSYEAGGRQEQYF. CDR3 in DNA: TGTGCCAGCAGTTACGAGGCGGGGGGGCGACAGGAGCAGTACTTC.

The V gene is TRBV11-2, the J gene TRBJ2-7; possible D gene TRBD2, 5 bases. Trimming removed 5 bases at V and 0 bases at J, with 14 bases between. CDR1 is SGHAT, CDR2 FQNNGV, per germline. This CDR3 comprises 15 residues. DNA of the CDR3: TGTGCCAGCAGCCTCGGCGGGTGGAGCTCCTACGAGCAGTACTTC. Its protein is CASSLGGWSSYEQYF.